What follows describes a single T cell receptor beta chain. This specimen belongs to a study of PD-1 blockade in classical Hodgkin lymphoma. Study information: Patients were administered nivolumab (3 mg/kg intravenously) every 2 weeks.

Germline V lookup: CDR1 SEHNR, CDR2 FQNEAQ (reference sequence). V was cut by 3 bases and J by 8 bases, with 22 bases left in between. The CDR3 has 17 residues. Brentuximab vedotin exposure varied among the patients, all of whom had relapsed after autologous stem cell transplantation. The protocol was immunoSEQ multiplex PCR, while the TCRdb copy is restricted to in-frame clones and leaves out a portion. The sample has 50,000 to 75,000 clones, around 87% seen once. J is TRBJ1-4 and V is TRBV7-9; D uncertain. Sequencing used peripheral blood mononuclear cells (PBMCs), obtained at baseline. The source of this sequence is a human donor with classical Hodgkin lymphoma. CDR3 protein: CASSFGAGFGLVEKLFF. The CDR3 region has the DNA TGTGCCAGCAGCTTTGGTGCAGGTTTTGGTCTAGTGGAAAAACTGTTTTTT.